A few counts support the clone carrying this T cell receptor beta chain. What it recognizes is unknown. The entry originates in a study of early stage breast cancer tumors. For the study at large: About 80% of the 16 invasive tumors were ER+, PR+ and HER2-.

Assay: immunoSEQ multiplex PCR; the TCRdb copy retains only in-frame clones and omits some. Of some 41,000 clones listed, around 73% are singletons. Between the trimmed V and J ends, which lost 2 bases and 6 bases, there was a span of 10 bases. This CDR3 spans 12 amino acids. From germline, CDR1 is GTSNPN and CDR2 SVGIG (reference sequence). Study-level results: Tumors had roughly 2.5-fold higher T cell density than normal breast.

The chain uses TRBV30 and TRBJ1-1; D remains ambiguous. The sequenced sample consisted of blood. The TCR originated in a person between 50 and 60 years old with breast cancer. In nucleotides, the CDR3 is TGTGCCTGGAGTCACGCAGGTTCTGAAGCTTTCTTT. This translates into CAWSHAGSEAFF.